The sequence of this TCR beta chain was determined in a study of blood T cells in healthy people across ages. Comments on this clonotype: Antigen: not known.

Study-wide results and limits: The study found more naive CD4+ cells and higher diversity in long-lived than aged donors. Diversity estimates drawn from one million T cells were deemed underestimates.

V lost 1 base and J lost 0, with 10 bases in between. The CDR3 loop spans 14 amino acids. Per the germline V gene, CDR1 is DFQATT and CDR2 is SNEGSKA (reference sequence). A J-beta primer mix and a sample-barcoded 5' primer were used in a second PCR of about 6 to 12 cycles. A template-switch adaptor that had 12 random nucleotides put a tag on each cDNA molecule. TCRdb called the 5' RACE reads again in MiXCR, with one record for every CDR3 protein. Among almost 1 million distinct CDR3 sequences, just over 50% were seen once, and the ten largest hold over 20%. The rearrangement links TRBV20-1 to TRBJ2-7; D might be TRBD2 (6 bases). The origin of this receptor is a woman aged 55-69 years in good health. The sample was blood. The CDR3 DNA reads as TGCAGTGCTAGAGTCTTCGGGAGCTCCTACGAGCAGTACTTC. The encoded protein is CSARVFGSSYEQYF.